This is a list of T cell receptor beta chains from one sample in a study of monozygotic twins with inflammatory bowel disease. TCRdb reanalyzed the 5' RACE reads and collapses them to one entry per CDR3 protein, without DNA. This table lists under 130,000 distinct CDR3 sequences. Sequencing was performed on blood. All receptors derive from a human donor with ulcerative colitis or Crohn's disease, or a healthy co-twin of an affected twin (not recorded which). The CDR3 runs from the conserved cysteine through the conserved F or W. Each record gives: J gene, V gene, CDR3 protein.

TRBJ2-1	TRBV5-6	CASSLDLEVDSYNEQFF
TRBJ2-5	TRBV5-1	CASSLPGSETQYF
TRBJ2-1	TRBV5-1	CASFRGSGYYNEQFF
TRBJ2-1	TRBV4-3	CASSQEGTTYNEQFF
TRBJ2-3	TRBV7-2	CASSLASPGTDTQYF
TRBJ2-5	TRBV12-3/TRBV12-4	CASRINWGAGGTQYF
TRBJ1-4	TRBV18	CASSPGTGATNEKLFF
TRBJ2-7	TRBV7-2	CASSPAGERASSYEQYF
TRBJ2-2	TRBV28	CATCGGPWAGELFF
TRBJ2-1	TRBV20-1	CSAHGGREQFF
TRBJ1-2	TRBV20-1	CSASPQANYGYTF
TRBJ2-5	TRBV28	CASSVPPRETQYF
TRBJ2-2	TRBV21-1	CASSKGGGTGELFF
TRBJ1-5	TRBV6-2/TRBV6-3	CASSIDRAFGNQPQHF
TRBJ2-2	TRBV20-1	CSASLRGALAGELFF
TRBJ1-3	TRBV19	CASTQLGAASGNTIYF
TRBJ2-1	TRBV3-1	CASSREREVHEQFF
TRBJ2-3	TRBV7-9	CASSRQDYHTDTQYF
TRBJ2-7	TRBV21-1	CASTKTRGPYEQYF
TRBJ1-6	TRBV29-1	CSFSRGKNSPLHF
TRBJ2-7	TRBV5-1	CASSQRLPGTYEQYF
TRBJ2-4	TRBV12-3/TRBV12-4	CASSLLVGGLAKNIQYF
TRBJ2-1	TRBV7-2	CASSSSLAGDEQFF
TRBJ2-5	TRBV7-2	CASSPLGGTGETQYF
TRBJ2-2	TRBV7-9	CASSLAYGRANTGELFF
TRBJ1-5	TRBV20-1	CSARIGGNQPQHF
TRBJ2-1	TRBV27	CASSAAPGDLFNEQFF
TRBJ1-6	TRBV7-6	CASSLGDRGLNSPLHF
TRBJ2-5	TRBV7-9	CASSHSSGGTQETQYF
TRBJ2-5	TRBV5-1	CASSLEGSETQYF
TRBJ2-3	TRBV2	CASGGSTDTQYF
TRBJ1-4	TRBV14	CASSRGNNEKLFF
TRBJ2-1	TRBV27	CASSRLLFDEQFF
TRBJ2-3	TRBV20-1	CSAVEGFTDTQYF
TRBJ2-5	TRBV12-3/TRBV12-4	CASGLGSGWETQYF
TRBJ1-1	TRBV6-1	CASRHTVNTEAFF
TRBJ1-6	TRBV29-1	CSVSTGTANSPLHF
TRBJ1-3	TRBV12-3/TRBV12-4	CASSPPRQGIWTIYF
TRBJ2-7	TRBV7-8	CASSFPGQGQPGSEPYEQYF
TRBJ2-3	TRBV7-8	CASSPVSGSSTDTQYF
TRBJ2-7	TRBV29-1	CSVGGTAGEQYF
TRBJ2-3	TRBV24-1	CATSDRANRGDTQYF
TRBJ1-5	TRBV9	CARSRSRENHSNQPQHF
TRBJ2-2	TRBV28	CASSPRRGRAWEHTGELFF
TRBJ2-7	TRBV6-6	CASSPDPIPYEQYF
TRBJ2-7	TRBV18	CASSPPDRHPYEQYF
TRBJ1-4	TRBV5-4	CASSLLPIPGTGNEKLFF
TRBJ2-6	TRBV4-3	CASSQGQSGANVLTF
TRBJ1-4	TRBV4-1	CASSPRSWDREKLFF
TRBJ2-3	TRBV28	CASTGITDTQYF